Presented here are 23 T cell receptor beta chains from one specimen sequenced in a study of CD8+CD57+ T cells in acquired aplastic anemia. TCR beta VDJ and CDR3 were profiled, and genomic DNA was the template. TCRdb independently ran MiXCR on the reads; one entry per CDR3 protein. The sample records around 190,000 distinct CDR3 sequences, nearly 50% being singletons. By flow cytometry, patients selected for sequencing had shown an expansion of CD8+CD57+ cells. Sequenced input: sorted CD4+, CD8+, or CD8+CD57+ T cells (not recorded which) from PBMCs. These receptors were collected from a human donor with aplastic anemia.

This clonotype was picked up many times. This rearrangement joins TRBV7-6 to TRBJ2-1; 12 bases fit TRBD2. V lost 1 base to trimming and J lost 10 bases; unmatched junction nucleotides: 5. Germline CDR1 SGHVS, CDR2 FNYEAQ. The CDR3 extends over 15 amino acids. CDR3 DNA sequence: TGTGCCAGCAGCTTAGTGATTGGACTAGCGGGGGAGCAGTTCTTC. As protein: CASSLVIGLAGEQFF.

The table lists this clonotype with many counts. The V call is TRBV2, the J call TRBJ2-5, with TRBD2 as a possible D gene (6 bases). V was trimmed by 7 bases and J by 2 bases, leaving 11 bases between them. Germline V gene sequence: CDR1 SNHLY, CDR2 FYNNEI. The CDR3 spans 13 residues. DNA of the CDR3: TGTGCCAGCAAGGCGGGGCGACAAGAGACCCAGTACTTC. It encodes CASKAGRQETQYF.

The rearrangement links TRBV15 to TRBJ2-3; perhaps TRBD1 as D (6 bases). This CDR3 is built from 16 residues. Germline values: CDR1 LNHNV, CDR2 YYDKDF (reference sequence). Between the trimmed V and J ends, which lost 0 bases and 9 bases, there was a span of 19 bases. The CDR3 DNA reads TGTGCCACCAGCAGAGATCCGGACAGCCTTTCTTCAACGCAGTATTTT. It encodes CATSRDPDSLSSTQYF.

Worth noting for this clonotype: One base away lies a much larger clone, so this may be a sequencing read error. The CDR3 spells CATPDRNGEQYF. In DNA form, the CDR3 reads TGTGCCACTCCGGACAGGAACGGGGAGCAGTACTTC. J is TRBJ2-7 and V is TRBV10-3, with 7 bases that match TRBD1. CDR3 size: 12 residues. Trimming at V came to 10 bases and at J to 7 bases, leaving 10 bases not matched to a gene. Germline assignment: CDR1 ENHRY and CDR2 SYGVKD.

A remark on this clonotype: A much bigger clone sits one base away, suggesting this may be a read error. The genes are TRBV5-4 and TRBJ2-4; TRBD1 might be the D (6 bases). Germline CDR1 and CDR2: SGHNT and YYREEE (reference sequence). With 4 bases removed from V and 2 bases from J, the gap between germline ends came to 13 bases. The CDR3 sequence is 15 residues long. The CDR3 here is CASSMVDRPKNIQYF. The CDR3 DNA reads TGTGCCAGCAGCATGGTTGACAGGCCCAAAAACATTCAGTACTTC.

This clonotype occurred a few times. The V gene is TRBV10-3, the J gene TRBJ1-1; perhaps TRBD1 as D (6 bases). Germline lookup yields CDR1 ENHRY and CDR2 SYGVKD. Trimming removed 6 bases at V and 0 bases at J, with 17 bases between. The CDR3 totals 16 residues. This CDR3 reads CAISDGGTGMNTEAFF. In DNA form, the CDR3 reads TGTGCCATCAGCGATGGGGGTACAGGGATGAACACTGAAGCTTTCTTT.

The chain combines TRBV7-6 with TRBJ2-1; tentatively, D is TRBD1 or TRBD2 (5 bases each). The CDR3 is 15 amino acids. Looked up from germline, CDR1 is SGHVS and CDR2 is FNYEAQ. V lost 0 bases to trimming and J lost 7 bases, with 13 bases between them. The CDR3: CASSLAGVIMNEQFF. The CDR3 DNA sequence: TGTGCCAGCAGCTTAGCGGGGGTAATAATGAATGAGCAGTTCTTC.

Turning to this clonotype: The junction departs from the called germline gene at one end, perhaps through a read error. The rearrangement uses TRBV10-1 and TRBJ1-2; D gene ambiguous. CDR1 is WNHNN and CDR2 is SYGVQD in the germline V gene (reference sequence). This CDR3 has 13 amino acids. The chain's CDR3 is CASREWIDYGNTF. CDR3 coding DNA: TGCGCCAGCAGAGAGTGGATAGACTATGGCAACACCTTC.

The chain couples TRBV5-4 to TRBJ2-7, with TRBD2 matching over 8 bases. The CDR3 runs 14 residues. Germline V lookup: CDR1 SGHNT, CDR2 YYREEE (reference sequence). The J segment lost 6 bases and the V segment lost 4 bases, leaving 9 bases of the junction unmatched. CDR3 sequence (DNA): TGTGCCAGCAGCCCGTCGGGACTAGTCCCCGAGCAGTACTTC. Translated: CASSPSGLVPEQYF.

The chain has TRBV15 and TRBJ2-3; 10 nucleotides match TRBD2. The germline CDR1 and CDR2 sequences are LNHNV and YYDKDF (reference sequence). The CDR3 totals 17 residues. After removal of 5 bases from V and 8 bases from J, the junction contained 16 bases not matched to a gene. The CDR3 coding sequence is TGTGCCACCAGCCCAACGGGGGAGCGGGGGGGCCAGGGTACGCAGTATTTT. Its translation is CATSPTGERGGQGTQYF.

This chain links TRBV29-1 with TRBJ1-1, with D possibly TRBD1 on 6 matching bases. The ends were cut back, 0 bases at V and 3 bases at J, with 20 bases in the middle. The CDR3 sequence is 17 residues long. Germline CDR1 SQVTM, CDR2 ANQGSEA. CDR3 region: CSVEESVWARGDTEAFF. The DNA for the CDR3 is TGCAGCGTTGAAGAATCTGTCTGGGCCAGGGGAGACACTGAAGCTTTCTTT.

J is TRBJ2-3 and V is TRBV5-1; D not certain. Looked up from germline, CDR1 is SGHRS and CDR2 is YFSETQ. The V gene lost 3 bases and the J gene lost 3 bases, with 17 bases spanning the gap. The CDR3 totals 16 residues. The CDR3 reads CASSSSGTLRTDTQYF. CDR3 bases: TGCGCCAGCAGCTCCTCGGGTACTTTGCGGACAGATACGCAGTATTTT. The entire variable domain, with the rest obtained from reference TRBV5-1 and TRBJ2-3, is as follows: KAGVTQTPRYLIKTRGQQVTLSCSPISGHRSVSWYQQTPGQGLQFLFEYFSETQRNKGNFPGRFSGRQFSNSRSEMNVSTLELGDSALYLCASSSSGTLRTDTQYFGPGTRLTVL.

This clonotype was detected ten times or more. CDR3 in DNA: TGTGCCGTCTCCCGCCAGGGCGCCGTTGAGCAGTTCTTC. This sequence encodes CAVSRQGAVEQFF. The chain employs TRBV10-3 and TRBJ2-1, with D perhaps matching TRBD1 (5 bases). The CDR3 consists of 13 residues. Deletions cut 11 bases from V and 9 bases from J, with 20 bases between. Germline CDR1 is ENHRY and CDR2 is SYGVKD.

This clonotype was detected ten times or more. J is TRBJ2-3 and V is TRBV9; 8 bases map to TRBD2. CDR1 is SGDLS and CDR2 is YYNGEE in the germline V gene. The CDR3 loop spans 16 amino acids. V was clipped by 0 bases and J by 0 bases; unmatched bases: 3. The CDR3 DNA is TGTGCCAGCAGCGTAGCGCGGGGGGCTAGCACAGATACGCAGTATTTT. It codes for CASSVARGASTDTQYF.

Concerning this clonotype: Just one base apart from a much larger clone, this may be a read error. V is TRBV14 and J is TRBJ2-5; D unclear. This CDR3 is built from 12 residues. CDR1 is SGHDN, CDR2 FVKESK, per germline. The chain's CDR3 is CASSRLQGTQYF. CDR3 coding DNA: TGTGCCAGCTCGCGGCTTCAAGGGACCCAGTACTTC.

A note on this clonotype: A much larger clone sits a single nucleotide away, making a read error possible. V gene TRBV3-1 combines with J gene TRBJ1-5, with D perhaps matching TRBD1 (5 bases). V was shortened by 8 bases and J by 5 bases, with 16 bases between the two germline ends. Germline V lookup: CDR1 LGHDT, CDR2 YNNKEL (reference sequence). This CDR3 has 14 amino acids. CDR3 nucleotides: TGTGCCAGCTCCCGGGGACGAGGCGATCAGCCCCAGCATTTT. Residues: CASSRGRGDQPQHF.

V gene TRBV7-8 combines with J gene TRBJ1-3; maybe TRBD1 (5 bases). V was trimmed by 4 bases and J by 4 bases, leaving 17 bases between them. The CDR3 covers 16 residues. The germline V gene has CDR1 SGHVS and CDR2 FQNEAQ. The CDR3 DNA follows: TGTGCCAGCAGCTCGGCCAGGGTCCTCCGAGGAAACACCATATATTTT. Amino acids: CASSSARVLRGNTIYF.

This clonotype appeared a few times. V gene TRBV5-4 combines with J gene TRBJ2-5, with D maybe TRBD1 (6 bases). V was shortened by 4 bases and J by 4 bases, with 20 bases between the two germline ends. Germline V gene data show CDR1 as SGHNT and CDR2 as YYREEE (reference sequence). This CDR3 spans 16 amino acids. The CDR3 here is CASSPHSGGAGETQYF. As DNA, the CDR3 is TGTGCCAGCAGCCCGCATTCTGGGGGCGCGGGAGAGACCCAGTACTTC.

At least ten counts were recorded for this clonotype. V and J are TRBV20-1 and TRBJ1-2; no reliable D call. Trimming stripped 0 bases from V and 4 bases from J, with 21 bases between. Germline CDR1 reads DFQATT; CDR2 reads SNEGSKA (reference sequence). The CDR3 contains 17 residues. CDR3 region: CSARDQANQLPLYGYTF. The CDR3 DNA reads as TGCAGTGCTAGAGATCAGGCCAACCAATTGCCCCTCTATGGCTACACCTTC.

The chain joins TRBV5-4 to TRBJ1-4; D call uncertain. V was trimmed by 0 bases and J by 0 bases, leaving 15 bases between them. The CDR3 runs to 18 residues. Germline values: CDR1 SGHNT, CDR2 YYREEE (reference sequence). CDR3 amino acids: CASSLALLASATNEKLFF. The DNA for the CDR3 is TGTGCCAGCAGCTTGGCGTTGTTAGCCTCTGCAACTAATGAAAAACTGTTTTTT.

The chain couples TRBV9 to TRBJ2-5, with 14 positions matching TRBD2. J gave up 5 bases and V 4 bases, and 1 base lay outside the gene matches. CDR3 length: 14 residues. In germline, CDR1 is SGDLS, CDR2 YYNGEE. In nucleotides, the CDR3 is TGTGCCAGCAGCCGGACTAGCGGGGGGGAGACCCAGTACTTC. Translation gives CASSRTSGGETQYF.

Points on this clonotype: This may stem from a read error, because a much larger clone lies one nucleotide away. The chain joins TRBV2 to TRBJ1-4, with D possibly matching TRBD1 (5 bases). This CDR3 comprises 13 residues. The ends were cut back, 2 bases at V and 14 bases at J, with 15 bases in the middle. From germline, CDR1 is SNHLY and CDR2 FYNNEI. The CDR3 is CASSELQGRNLFF. CDR3 nucleotides: TGTGCCAGCAGTGAATTGCAGGGAAGAAACCTGTTTTTT.

This clonotype was seen only a few times. The chain uses TRBV18 and TRBJ2-3; TRBD1 matches at 7 bases. Germline V gene lookup returns CDR1 KGHSH and CDR2 LQKENI. Trimming took 0 bases from V and 2 from J; bases not matched to a gene: 8. The CDR3 extends over 17 amino acids. The CDR3 region is CASSPPVETGPTDTQYF. Here the CDR3 DNA reads TGTGCCAGCTCACCACCGGTCGAGACAGGGCCCACAGATACGCAGTATTTT.